The source of this T cell receptor (beta chain) is a study of blood T cell repertoires in COVID-19. Looking at the study overall: Researchers got acute and convalescent COVID-19 samples from the United States, Italy and Spain.

Original handling: How many nucleated cells were present was estimated from reference gene primer amplification. TCRdb's copy holds only in-frame clones and misses some; the assay was immunoSEQ multiplex PCR. That table furnishes V, J and clone size, whereas the DNA furnished D and trimming. The sample has under 150,000 clones, approximately 87% seen once. CDR3 length equals 15 residues. Germline loops: CDR1 KGHSH, CDR2 LQKENI. Trimming removed 1 base from V and 5 bases from J; junction bases left unmatched: 5. The source material was peripheral blood. This receptor was taken from a middle-aged woman with acute or convalescent COVID-19. This chain joins TRBV18 and TRBJ2-7; 10 bases line up with TRBD1. The CDR3 reads CASSPQGQGRNEQYF. The CDR3 DNA reads as TGTGCCAGCTCACCACAGGGACAGGGGAGGAACGAGCAGTACTTC. The full variable domain, with the rest looked up from reference TRBV18 and TRBJ2-7, is NAGVMQNPRHLVRRRGQEARLRCSPMKGHSHVYWYRQLPEEGLKFMVYLQKENIIDESGMPKERFSAEFPKEGPSILRIQQVVRGDSAAYFCASSPQGQGRNEQYFGPGTRLTVT.